This T cell receptor (beta chain) comes out of a study of cytomegalovirus exposure and HLA in healthy donors. Study summary: Among about 190 million T cells, an earlier analysis found 117 million unique TCR beta sequences. Unique TCRs numbering approximately 81 million, obtained from HLA-typed donors, made up an early data release. Study-level findings and limits: Links to common viral pathogens appeared, in a later analysis, for several of the most significant clusters. There were some V segments, including TRBV6-2 and TRBV6-3, excluded as indistinguishable.

The CDR3 extends over 11 amino acids. Germline V gene data show CDR1 as SQVTM and CDR2 as ANQGSEA. Deletions cut 4 bases from V and 3 bases from J, with 7 bases between. PCR was performed using 60 Vbeta and 13 Jbeta primers. TCRdb keeps only in-frame clones here, not all; method: immunoSEQ multiplex PCR. The data contain more than 95,000 clones, approximately 80% of them singletons. In regard to this clone: Its antigen is unknown.

Material: PBMCs. The sequence came from a middle-aged man in good health and CMV-seronegative. The chain uses TRBV29-1 and TRBJ2-7, with unresolved D. CDR3 amino acids: CSVVSIYEQYF. The DNA of the CDR3 is TGCAGCGTTGTTTCCATCTACGAGCAGTACTTC.